These 21 T cell receptor beta chains share one sample of origin, sequenced in a study of PD-1 blockade in mismatch repair-deficient tumors (dated by TCRdb to the late 2010s). Libraries were constructed by the immunoSEQ multiplex PCR assay. In TCRdb, the immuneACCESS table is reduced to in-frame sequences with V and J assigned. These tables do not hold every clone; where another copy was compared, an unresolved V gene accounts for under half, and the others remain unexplained. The sample table shows around 14,000 clones, and about 85% are seen once. The top ten clonotypes cover approximately 20% of the sample. What the time point label conveys for this sample: approximately nine-day in vitro stimulation with candidate neoantigen peptide 4. Their recognized antigens are unknown. The sequences come from cells cultured in vitro, collected from a patient treated with pembrolizumab. The receptors shown here come from an adult with mismatch repair-deficient cancer.

The genes are TRBV4-2 and TRBJ1-3; D may be TRBD1 (5 bases). Trimming took off 0 bases at V and 0 bases at J, with 15 bases between the two ends. The CDR3 length is 18 residues. The germline gives CDR1 LGHNA, CDR2 YNFKEQ. The DNA for the CDR3 is TGTGCCAGCAGCCAAGATTCAATCCGTGGGGGCTCTGGAAACACCATATATTTT. It yields the protein CASSQDSIRGGSGNTIYF.

The rearrangement joins TRBV5-1 to TRBJ2-7, with 7 bases aligning to TRBD1. The ends lost 4 bases at V and 1 base at J; junction bases unmatched: 20. The germline CDR1 and CDR2 sequences are SGHRS and YFSETQ. The length of the CDR3 is 19 residues. The CDR3 nucleotides are TGCGCCAGCAGCAGTTATCCCCAACCCAGGACAGGTCCTTCCTACGAGCAGTACTTC. Its protein is CASSSYPQPRTGPSYEQYF.

The chain has TRBV27 and TRBJ2-7; D is possibly TRBD1 (6 bases). V gave up 3 bases and J gave up 5 bases, with 14 bases separating them. CDR1 and CDR2 (germline): MNHEY, SMNVEV (reference sequence). The CDR3 contains 14 residues. Written as DNA, the CDR3 is TGTGCCAGCAGTTTCGTGGGGGCCCCCAACGAGCAGTACTTC. Encoded protein: CASSFVGAPNEQYF.

Only one count was recorded for this clone. V usage is TRBV5-4 and J usage is TRBJ1-4; unclear D gene. V gave up 0 bases and J gave up 3 bases, with 3 bases separating them. The CDR3 contains 13 residues. CDR1 and CDR2 from the germline V gene are SGHNT and YYREEE (reference sequence). The CDR3 reads CASSLAPNEKLFF. The CDR3 DNA reads TGTGCCAGCAGCTTGGCCCCTAATGAAAAACTGTTTTTT.

The gene calls are TRBV25-1 and TRBJ1-2, with TRBD1 identical over 8 bases. CDR1 is MGHDK, CDR2 SYGVNS, per germline. The CDR3 is 11 residues long. V lost 8 bases, J lost 6 bases, and 2 bases stayed unmatched. The CDR3 is CASSGGDGYTF. CDR3 nucleotide sequence: TGTGCCAGCTCAGGGGGCGATGGCTACACCTTC.

V gene TRBV7-2 combines with J gene TRBJ2-3; D is perhaps TRBD1 (6 bases). Trimming took 1 base from V and 5 from J, leaving 10 bases between them. Germline V CDR1 and CDR2: SGHTA, FQGNSA. The CDR3 has 14 residues. Written as DNA, the CDR3 is TGTGCCAGCAGCTTAGACAGGGCTGGAGATACGCAGTATTTT. Translating it yields CASSLDRAGDTQYF.

CDR3 amino acids: CALRGRLGPEAFF. The CDR3 coding sequence is TGTGCCTTACGGGGCAGGTTGGGACCTGAAGCTTTCTTT. V is TRBV30 and J is TRBJ1-1; D is perhaps TRBD1 (5 bases). This CDR3 is built from 13 residues. V lost 7 bases and J lost 6, with 18 bases in between. Germline CDR1 is GTSNPN and CDR2 is SVGIG (reference sequence).

The chain joins TRBV30 to TRBJ2-1; TRBD2 agrees at 11 bases. The CDR3 has 16 residues. The germline V gene encodes CDR1 GTSNPN and CDR2 SVGIG (reference sequence). J gave up 2 bases and V 6 bases, and 9 bases lay outside the gene matches. In DNA, the CDR3 is TGTGCCTGTCAGGGACTAGCGGAGATTGCCTACAATGAGCAGTTCTTC. Translating gives CACQGLAEIAYNEQFF.

CDR3 DNA sequence: TGCGCCAGCAGCCGGGCGACCGGGGAGACCCAGTACTTC. Its protein is CASSRATGETQYF. V and J are TRBV10-2 and TRBJ2-5; D uncertain. This CDR3 is built from 13 residues. With 6 bases removed from V and 5 bases from J, the gap between germline ends came to 13 bases. Germline lookup yields CDR1 WSHSY and CDR2 SAAADI.

Only a few counts were recorded for this clone. The chain joins TRBV5-1 to TRBJ2-3; 10 bases agree with TRBD2. The V and J ends lost 2 bases and 5 bases, in that order; junction bases with no gene match: 8. This CDR3 is 16 amino acids long. Germline CDR1 SGHRS, CDR2 YFSETQ. The CDR3 protein is CASSFPSGRGGDTQYF. DNA of the CDR3: TGCGCCAGCAGCTTCCCTAGCGGGAGAGGGGGAGATACGCAGTATTTT.

The V gene is TRBV4-2, the J gene TRBJ2-3; 8 bases are shared with TRBD2. Germline V gene lookup returns CDR1 LGHNA and CDR2 YNFKEQ. This CDR3 spans 16 amino acids. Trimming took 4 bases from V and 0 from J; bases not matched to a gene: 6. The CDR3 here is CASSLSGSSSTDTQYF. DNA of the CDR3: TGTGCCAGCAGCCTCAGCGGGAGTTCTAGCACAGATACGCAGTATTTT.

The chain carries TRBV5-1 and TRBJ2-7, with D maybe TRBD2 (6 bases). Germline CDR1 and CDR2: SGHRS and YFSETQ. The length of the CDR3 is 15 residues. V dropped 2 bases and J dropped 1 base, with 13 bases sitting between them. This CDR3 reads CASSLGGTGSYEQYF. The CDR3 nucleotides are TGCGCCAGCAGCTTAGGAGGGACGGGTTCCTACGAGCAGTACTTC.

This clone was picked up one time. V is TRBV11-3 and J is TRBJ2-5, with D possibly matching TRBD2 (6 bases). The germline gives CDR1 SGHNT, CDR2 YENEEA. This CDR3 is built from 14 residues. Trimming removed 3 bases at V and 0 bases at J, with 8 bases between. The CDR3 DNA sequence: TGTGCCAGCAGCTTTGGGGGGTACCAAGAGACCCAGTACTTC. Translated, it gives CASSFGGYQETQYF.

The V and J genes are TRBV6-6 and TRBJ1-6; D unresolved. V lost 2 bases to trimming and J lost 9 bases, with 11 bases between them. In germline, CDR1 is MNHNY, CDR2 SVGAGI (reference sequence). This CDR3 is built from 14 residues. This CDR3 reads CASSYEPRSSPLHF. The CDR3, as DNA: TGTGCCAGCAGTTACGAGCCTAGGAGTTCACCCCTCCACTTT.

In its sample, this clone was seen once. V gene TRBV14 combines with J gene TRBJ2-1, with D possibly being TRBD1 (5 bases). CDR1 and CDR2 from the germline V gene are SGHDN and FVKESK. Trimming pared 5 bases from V and 6 bases from J, leaving 17 bases between. This CDR3 region has 15 residues. In nucleotides, the CDR3 is TGTGCCAGCAGCTGGTCAGAGACAGTAACCAATGAGCAGTTCTTC. Its protein is CASSWSETVTNEQFF. Complete variable domain (other parts from reference TRBV14 and TRBJ2-1): EAGVTQFPSHSVIEKGQTVTLRCDPISGHDNLYWYRRVMGKEIKFLLHFVKESKQDESGMPNNRFLAERTGGTYSTLKVQPAELEDSGVYFCASSWSETVTNEQFFGPGTRLTVL.

Note on this clone: Within the sample, other DNA sequences also encode this same CDR3. The V gene is TRBV28, the J gene TRBJ1-1; D might be TRBD1 (5 bases). Germline V lookup: CDR1 MDHEN, CDR2 SYDVKM. The CDR3 has 15 amino acids. With 0 bases removed from V and 3 bases from J, the gap between germline ends came to 11 bases. The CDR3 nucleotides are TGTGCCAGCAGTTTATGGGTTGGGGGGGACACTGAAGCTTTCTTT. Its translation: CASSLWVGGDTEAFF.

The rearrangement joins TRBV30 to TRBJ1-5; no clear D. The CDR3 sequence is 12 residues long. Germline CDR1 and CDR2: GTSNPN and SVGIG (reference sequence). With 2 bases removed from V and 5 bases from J, the gap between germline ends came to 7 bases. As DNA, the CDR3 is TGTGCCTGGAGTACCGGTGATCAGCCCCAGCATTTT. Amino acid sequence: CAWSTGDQPQHF.

This rearrangement joins TRBV27 to TRBJ1-1, with D possibly matching TRBD1 (5 bases). The germline CDR1 and CDR2 sequences are MNHEY and SMNVEV (reference sequence). Trimming shortened V by 4 bases and J by 4 bases, and 13 bases separated the two germline ends. This CDR3 comprises 14 residues. CDR3 coding DNA: TGTGCCAGCAGTTGGGGGAATACGGGCACTGAAGCTTTCTTT. This gives the protein CASSWGNTGTEAFF.

V usage is TRBV15 and J usage is TRBJ1-1, with D possibly matching TRBD1 (6 bases). V lost 9 bases, J lost 1 base, and 12 bases lay in between. The CDR3 covers 13 residues. Germline values: CDR1 LNHNV, CDR2 YYDKDF (reference sequence). The CDR3 loop is CATGRGGNTEAFF. The CDR3 coding sequence is TGTGCCACAGGTCGAGGGGGGAACACTGAAGCTTTCTTT.

J is TRBJ2-2 and V is TRBV18; no reliable D call. V dropped 5 bases and J dropped 0 bases, with 4 bases sitting between them. Germline V CDR1 and CDR2: KGHSH, LQKENI. The CDR3 is 13 residues long. The CDR3 region is CASSLSNTGELFF. The DNA of the CDR3 is TGTGCCAGCTCATTATCGAACACCGGGGAGCTGTTTTTT.

The chain employs TRBV14 and TRBJ2-1; 10 bases are a match to TRBD2. The V gene's germline CDR1 is SGHDN and CDR2 FVKESK. The trim removed 4 bases at V and 3 bases at J, leaving 6 bases unmatched. The CDR3 is 16 amino acids. DNA of the CDR3: TGTGCCAGCAGCCCCCGTAGCGGGAGGATCTACAATGAGCAGTTCTTC. Its translation is CASSPRSGRIYNEQFF. The variable domain in full, with the rest retrieved from reference TRBV14 and TRBJ2-1, is EAGVTQFPSHSVIEKGQTVTLRCDPISGHDNLYWYRRVMGKEIKFLLHFVKESKQDESGMPNNRFLAERTGGTYSTLKVQPAELEDSGVYFCASSPRSGRIYNEQFFGPGTRLTVL.